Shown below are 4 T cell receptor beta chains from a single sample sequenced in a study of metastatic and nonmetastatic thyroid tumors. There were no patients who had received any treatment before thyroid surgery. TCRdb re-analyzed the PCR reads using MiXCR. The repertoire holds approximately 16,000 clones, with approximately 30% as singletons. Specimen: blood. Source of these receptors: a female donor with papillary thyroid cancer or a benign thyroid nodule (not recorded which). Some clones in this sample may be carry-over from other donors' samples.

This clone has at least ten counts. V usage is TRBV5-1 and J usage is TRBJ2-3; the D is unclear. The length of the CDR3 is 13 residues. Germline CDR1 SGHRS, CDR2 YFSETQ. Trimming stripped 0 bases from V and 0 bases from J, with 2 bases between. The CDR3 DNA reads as TGCGCCAGCAGCTTGGCTAGCACAGATACGCAGTATTTT. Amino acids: CASSLASTDTQYF.

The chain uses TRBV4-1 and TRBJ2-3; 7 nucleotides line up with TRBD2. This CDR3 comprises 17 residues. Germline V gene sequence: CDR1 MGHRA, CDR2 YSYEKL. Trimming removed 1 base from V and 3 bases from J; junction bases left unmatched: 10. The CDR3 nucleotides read TGCGCCAGCAGCCAAGCCCGGACTAGTTGGGAAACAGATACGCAGTATTTT. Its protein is CASSQARTSWETDTQYF.

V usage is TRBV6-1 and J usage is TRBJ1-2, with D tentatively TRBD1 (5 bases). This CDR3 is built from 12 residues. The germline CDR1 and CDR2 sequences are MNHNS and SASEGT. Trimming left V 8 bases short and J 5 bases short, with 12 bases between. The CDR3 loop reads CASGATEYGYTF. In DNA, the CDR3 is TGTGCCAGCGGGGCTACTGAATATGGCTACACCTTC.

Here the CDR3 DNA reads TGCAGTGCTAGAGATCCCGGACGGCTTCATAGCAATCAGCCCCAGCATTTT. It yields the protein CSARDPGRLHSNQPQHF. The rearrangement links TRBV20-1 to TRBJ1-5; D not certain. The CDR3 is 17 residues long. Between the trimmed V and J ends, which lost 0 bases and 0 bases, there was a span of 15 bases. The germline CDR1 and CDR2 sequences are DFQATT and SNEGSKA (reference sequence).